Here is one TCR beta chain with its context. These data belong to a study of technical replicates of blood from four donors. Germline V gene sequence: CDR1 SQVTM, CDR2 ANQGSEA. This CDR3 is built from 14 residues. V lost 8 bases to trimming and J lost 3 bases; unmatched junction nucleotides: 11. TCRdb keeps only in-frame clones here, not all; method: immunoSEQ multiplex PCR. The sample contains 65,000 to 90,000 clones, about 91% of which appear only once. The sequence came from a human donor in good health. The chain carries TRBV29-1 and TRBJ2-5; 8 bases fit TRBD1. The material sequenced was T cells isolated from PBMCs. The CDR3 sequence: CSITSRGLKETQYF. CDR3 DNA sequence: TGCAGCATCACAAGCAGGGGGCTTAAAGAGACCCAGTACTTC.